This is a list of T cell receptor beta chains from one sample in a study of glioma-infiltrating T cells. TCRdb re-analysed the multiplex PCR reads in MiXCR, keeping a single row per CDR3 protein. The sample contains 300,000 to 450,000 distinct CDR3 sequences, about 40% of which appear only once. Input material: glioma tissue, nonneoplastic brain tissue, or PBMCs (not recorded which). The receptor source for this set is a human donor with low-grade glioma or glioblastoma, undergoing nonglioma brain surgery, or in good health (not recorded which). Both conserved end residues are part of each CDR3. D genes are given only for firm matches. Some rows have no size entry. The others give once, few or many, or a class for an expanded clone.

clone_size	v_call	d_call	j_call	cdr3_nt	cdr3_aa
NA	TRBV6-2/TRBV6-3	TRBD1	TRBJ2-3	TGTGCCAGCAGCGGGACAGGGGAAACAGATACGCAGTATTTT	CASSGTGETDTQYF
many	TRBV28	NA	TRBJ2-5	TGTGCCAGCAGTTTTCTGGCCCAAGAGACCCAGTACTTC	CASSFLAQETQYF
NA	TRBV6-2/TRBV6-3	TRBD2	TRBJ2-1	TGTGCCAGCAGCCCACTAGAGGGAGGGCCTTATGAGCAGCTCTTC	CASSPLEGGPYEQLF
many	TRBV20-1	TRBD2	TRBJ2-1	TGCAGTGCTACTGTAGCGGGAGCGGGCTCCTACAATGAGCAGTTCTTC	CSATVAGAGSYNEQFF
many	TRBV6-1	TRBD2	TRBJ2-7	TGTGCCAGCATGAGCGGGAGGGCCGGGGGGGACGAGCAGTACTTC	CASMSGRAGGDEQYF
few	TRBV7-2	NA	TRBJ2-5	TGTGCCAGCAGCCCAAGATTGACTAGTCGAGAGACCCAGTACTTC	CASSPRLTSRETQYF
few	TRBV20-1	TRBD1	TRBJ1-1	TGCAGTGCTAGAGACCCGACAGGGGGGACTGAAGCTTTCTTT	CSARDPTGGTEAFF
few	TRBV28	NA	TRBJ1-1	TGTGCCAGCAGTTTAGCAGGGAAGTGGAACACTGAAGCTTTCTTT	CASSLAGKWNTEAFF
few	TRBV4-1	NA	TRBJ1-1	TGCGCCAGCAGCCAAGAGTGGCCAGGGAACCCTGAAGCTTTCTTT	CASSQEWPGNPEAFF
NA	TRBV7-2	NA	TRBJ1-5	TGTGCCAGCAGCTTAGTAGGGAGACCCAAGCATTTT	CASSLVGRPKHF
NA	TRBV20-1	TRBD2	TRBJ2-7	TGCAGTGCCCGGGGGGGACTGCACAGCTCCTACGAGCAGTACTTC	CSARGGLHSSYEQYF
NA	TRBV7-2	TRBD2	TRBJ2-4	TGTGCCAGCAGCTTCCTCAGCGGGAGCCGCAACATTCAGTACTTC	CASSFLSGSRNIQYF
few	TRBV11-1	NA	TRBJ2-5	TGTGCCAGCAGCTTTCAACCGTTATCTCAAGAGACCCAGTACTTC	CASSFQPLSQETQYF
NA	TRBV6-1	NA	TRBJ1-2	TGTGCCAGCAGCACCGTCCCGTTATTCACTGGCGGCTACACCTTC	CASSTVPLFTGGYTF
NA	TRBV5-1	NA	TRBJ2-7	TGCGCCAGCAGTCCCGCGGGGGTGACAGGGGCCGAGCAGTACTTC	CASSPAGVTGAEQYF
many	TRBV25-1	NA	TRBJ1-6	TGTGCCAGCACACAATCGGCTTCACCCCTCCACTTT	CASTQSASPLHF
many	TRBV6-2/TRBV6-3	TRBD2	TRBJ2-7	TGTGCCAGCAGTTACGCGGCTAGCGGGACAATCTACGAGCAGTACTTC	CASSYAASGTIYEQYF
many	TRBV27	TRBD1	TRBJ1-4	TGTGCCAGCAGTCAACGACAGGGCGTAAATGAAAAACTGTTTTTT	CASSQRQGVNEKLFF
many	TRBV27	NA	TRBJ2-3	TGTGCCAGCAGTTTCTCTAGGTTTGGGGATACGCAGTATTTT	CASSFSRFGDTQYF
few	TRBV6-5	NA	TRBJ2-2	TGTGCCAGCAGTTACTCTGGATGGAACACCGGGGAGCTGTTTTTT	CASSYSGWNTGELFF
many	TRBV27	TRBD2	TRBJ2-1	TGTGCCAGCAGTTTCGGGGCTAGCGGGAGTAATGAGCAGTTCTTC	CASSFGASGSNEQFF
few	TRBV7-2	TRBD2	TRBJ2-3	TGTGCCAGCAGCGTATTAGCGGGAGGGGGCACAGATACGCAGTATTTT	CASSVLAGGGTDTQYF
NA	TRBV4-1	TRBD2	TRBJ2-1	TGCGCCAGCAGCCAAAAAGGGGGGGGCAGCGGGAGGGATGATGAGCAGTTCTTC	CASSQKGGGSGRDDEQFF
few	TRBV6-1	NA	TRBJ2-7	TGTGCCAGCAGCGCCCAAGGGGGGGGGTACTACGAGCAGTACTTC	CASSAQGGGYYEQYF
NA	TRBV24-1	NA	TRBJ1-2	TGTGCCACCAGTGCCTACGGACGGACGGACTACACCTTC	CATSAYGRTDYTF
NA	TRBV7-2	NA	TRBJ1-1	TGTGCCAGCAGCCCGGGGATATGGGTCGAGGGGAACACTGAAGCTTTCTTT	CASSPGIWVEGNTEAFF
few	TRBV7-2	NA	TRBJ1-1	TGTGCCAGCAGGGACAAGGTGAACACTGAAGCTTTCTTT	CASRDKVNTEAFF
NA	TRBV12-3/TRBV12-4	TRBD1	TRBJ1-2	TGTGCCAGCAGTTTGATACCCACCCGACAGGGTAATGGTGGCTACACCTTC	CASSLIPTRQGNGGYTF
NA	TRBV2	NA	TRBJ2-7	TGTGCCAGCAGTGAGGGTGCGACAGTTACCTACGAGCAGTACTTC	CASSEGATVTYEQYF
few	TRBV28	TRBD1	TRBJ1-2	TGTGCCAGCAACCGCTTGACAGGGAAAGTCTATGGCTACACCTTC	CASNRLTGKVYGYTF
many	TRBV6-5	NA	TRBJ2-3	TGTGCCAGCAGTTACACTGACTTGGGGGGCACAGATACGCAGTATTTT	CASSYTDLGGTDTQYF
NA	TRBV7-2	NA	TRBJ2-1	TGTGCCAGCAGCGGACATGTCGGCTCCTACAATGAGCAGTTCTTC	CASSGHVGSYNEQFF
many	TRBV27	TRBD2	TRBJ2-1	TGTGCCAGCAGACGAACTAGCGGTCCGAGTTCATACAATGAGCAGTTCTTC	CASRRTSGPSSYNEQFF
NA	TRBV4-3	NA	TRBJ2-1	TGCGCCAGCAGCCAAGATCGAGTGGTTAGCTCCAACAATGAGCAGTTCTTC	CASSQDRVVSSNNEQFF
NA	TRBV19	NA	TRBJ1-5	TGTGCCAGTAGTATAGGGGGAGGTCAGAGCAATCAGACCCAGCATTTT	CASSIGGGQSNQTQHF
NA	TRBV7-9	NA	TRBJ1-2	TGTGCCAGCAGCTACGGGCCAGGGCGAACCAATGGCTACACCTTC	CASSYGPGRTNGYTF
few	TRBV20-1	TRBD2	TRBJ2-1	TGCAGTGCCACAAGCGGGACCAGATACAATGAGCAGTTCTTC	CSATSGTRYNEQFF
NA	TRBV20-1	TRBD2	TRBJ2-3	TGCAGTGCTATGAGACTAGCGGGGGGGAGGGCAGATACGCAGTATTTT	CSAMRLAGGRADTQYF
NA	TRBV4-2	NA	TRBJ2-1	TGTGCCAGCAGCCCACAGGTGGGCCCGGGGAATGAGCAGTTCTTC	CASSPQVGPGNEQFF
NA	TRBV7-3	TRBD1	TRBJ2-7	TGTGCCAGCAGCACGACAGGGATGAGCGAGCAGTACTTC	CASSTTGMSEQYF
NA	TRBV20-1	NA	TRBJ2-7	TGCAGTGCTAGACGTCCCGGGCATTATGGGGAGCAGTACTTC	CSARRPGHYGEQYF
many	TRBV27	NA	TRBJ2-7	TGTGCCAGCAGTCCTTTGACTGGTTACTACGAGCAGTACTTC	CASSPLTGYYEQYF
few	TRBV19	TRBD1	TRBJ2-3	TGTGCCAGCCGACCCCTGACAGGGGGCCCAGATACGCAGTATTTT	CASRPLTGGPDTQYF
NA	TRBV12-3/TRBV12-4	TRBD1	TRBJ2-7	TGTGCCAGCAGTTATGACAGGGGGAACGAGCAGTACTTC	CASSYDRGNEQYF
few	TRBV20-1	NA	TRBJ2-7	TGCAGTGCTGAGAGTCCGGACTCCTACGAGCAGTACTTC	CSAESPDSYEQYF
many	TRBV7-2	NA	TRBJ2-5	TGTGCCAGCAGCTTAGCGTTAGCCAGCGTTGGGACCCAGTACTTC	CASSLALASVGTQYF
NA	TRBV7-9	TRBD1	TRBJ1-2	TGTGCCAGCAGCTTAGGTGGAGGACAGGCTAAATATGGCTACAACTTC	CASSLGGGQAKYGYNF
NA	TRBV6-5	NA	TRBJ2-2	TGTGCCAGCAGTTACTCGAAAGGGCGGTTAGGGGAGCTGTTTTTT	CASSYSKGRLGELFF
few	TRBV20-1	TRBD2	TRBJ2-1	TGCAGTGCTAGAGACCCACAGGCGGGAGGTCTCTCCTACAATGAGCAGTTCTTC	CSARDPQAGGLSYNEQFF
once	TRBV18	TRBD1	TRBJ2-1	TGTGCCAGCTCACCACCGGTCACAGGGGGTAGTGAGCAGTTCTTC	CASSPPVTGGSEQFF
NA	TRBV19	NA	TRBJ2-1	TGTCCCTTAGGGTGGGGCTCCTACAATGAGCAGTTCTTC	CPLGWGSYNEQFF
NA	TRBV20-1	NA	TRBJ2-4	TGCAGTGCTAGAGATTTAGTTCGAAAGGACGGGAAAAACATTCAGTACTTC	CSARDLVRKDGKNIQYF